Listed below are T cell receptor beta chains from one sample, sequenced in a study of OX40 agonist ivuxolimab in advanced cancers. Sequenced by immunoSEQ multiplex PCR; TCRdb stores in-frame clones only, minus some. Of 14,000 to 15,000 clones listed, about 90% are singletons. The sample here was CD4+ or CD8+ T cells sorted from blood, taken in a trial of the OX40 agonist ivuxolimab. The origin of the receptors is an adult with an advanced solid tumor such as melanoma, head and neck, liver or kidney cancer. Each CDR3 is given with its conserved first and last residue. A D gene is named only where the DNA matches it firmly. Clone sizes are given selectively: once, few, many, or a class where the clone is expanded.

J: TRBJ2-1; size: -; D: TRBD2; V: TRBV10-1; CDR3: CASSAGGAHEQFF; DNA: TGCGCCAGCAGTGCGGGAGGAGCCCATGAGCAGTTCTTC
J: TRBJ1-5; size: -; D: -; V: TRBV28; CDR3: CASSLFTRGGGQPQHF; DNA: TGTGCCAGCAGTTTATTTACCAGGGGAGGTGGTCAGCCCCAGCATTTT
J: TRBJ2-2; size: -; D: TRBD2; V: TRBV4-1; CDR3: CASSLAGVGTGELFF; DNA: TGCGCCAGCAGCCTAGCGGGAGTTGGCACCGGGGAGCTGTTTTTT
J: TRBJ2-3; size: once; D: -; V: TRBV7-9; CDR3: CASSLPLRDTQYF; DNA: TGTGCCAGCAGCTTGCCATTGCGGGATACGCAGTATTTT
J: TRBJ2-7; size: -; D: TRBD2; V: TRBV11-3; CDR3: CASSLGGGRFRNEQYF; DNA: TGTGCCAGCAGCTTAGGTGGCGGGAGGTTCCGCAACGAGCAGTACTTC
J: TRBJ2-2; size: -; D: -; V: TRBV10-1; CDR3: CASSEWENTGELFF; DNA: TGCGCCAGCAGTGAGTGGGAAAACACCGGGGAGCTGTTTTTT
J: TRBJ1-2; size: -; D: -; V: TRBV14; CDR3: CASSQEGTLSYTF; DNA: TGTGCCAGCAGCCAAGAAGGGACCCTCAGCTACACCTTC
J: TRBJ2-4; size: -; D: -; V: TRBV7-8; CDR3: CASSLQGRGDIQYF; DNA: TGTGCCAGCAGCTTACAGGGGCGAGGGGACATTCAGTACTTC
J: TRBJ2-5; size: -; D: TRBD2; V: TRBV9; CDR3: CASSVVPGEGETQYF; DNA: TGTGCCAGCAGCGTAGTTCCCGGGGAGGGAGAGACCCAGTACTTC
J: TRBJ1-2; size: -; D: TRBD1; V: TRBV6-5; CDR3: CASSYSQGAFLGYTF; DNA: TGTGCCAGCAGTTACTCGCAGGGGGCGTTTCTCGGCTACACCTTC
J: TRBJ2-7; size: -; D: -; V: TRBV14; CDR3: CASKGFSFEQYF; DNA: TGTGCCAGCAAAGGGTTCTCGTTTGAGCAGTACTTC
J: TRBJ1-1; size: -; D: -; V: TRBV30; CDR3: CAWSASRQGLSEAFF; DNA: TGTGCCTGGAGTGCCAGTCGGCAGGGACTTTCTGAAGCTTTCTTT
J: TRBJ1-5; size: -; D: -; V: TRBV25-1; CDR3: CASNVGGDNQPQHF; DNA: TGTGCCAGCAACGTGGGCGGGGACAATCAGCCCCAGCATTTT
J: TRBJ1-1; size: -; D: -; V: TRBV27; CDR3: CASSPGTPEAFF; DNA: TGTGCCAGCAGTCCTGGGACTCCTGAAGCTTTCTTT
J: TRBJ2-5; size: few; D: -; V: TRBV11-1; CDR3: CASKLDSETQYF; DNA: TGTGCCAGCAAGCTAGACTCGGAGACCCAGTACTTC
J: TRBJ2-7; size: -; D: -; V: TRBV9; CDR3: CASSVGREWYEQYF; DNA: TGTGCCAGCAGCGTAGGACGGGAGTGGTACGAGCAGTACTTC
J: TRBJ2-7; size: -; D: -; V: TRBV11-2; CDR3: CASSFGGIYEQYF; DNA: TGTGCCAGCAGCTTCGGGGGAATCTACGAGCAGTACTTC
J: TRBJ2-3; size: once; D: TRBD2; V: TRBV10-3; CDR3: CAIGLAGNTDTQYF; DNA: TGTGCCATTGGACTAGCGGGGAACACAGATACGCAGTATTTT
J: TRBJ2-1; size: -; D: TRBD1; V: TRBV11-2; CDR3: CASSSDRGIGNEQFF; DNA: TGTGCCAGCAGCTCAGACAGGGGGATTGGCAATGAGCAGTTCTTC
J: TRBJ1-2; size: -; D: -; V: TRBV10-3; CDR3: CAISTEQGGSNYGYTF; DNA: TGTGCCATCAGTACCGAGCAAGGGGGGTCGAACTATGGCTACACCTTC
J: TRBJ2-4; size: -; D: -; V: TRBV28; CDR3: CASSLYFVDGANIQYF; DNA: TGTGCCAGCAGTTTATATTTCGTAGACGGGGCGAACATTCAGTACTTC
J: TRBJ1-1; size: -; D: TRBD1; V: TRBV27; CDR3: CASSLSTGLNTEAFF; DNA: TGTGCCAGCAGTTTATCGACAGGGCTGAACACTGAAGCTTTCTTT
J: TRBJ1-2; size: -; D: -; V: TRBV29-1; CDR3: CSVEGVHGYTF; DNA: TGCAGCGTTGAGGGGGTTCATGGCTACACCTTC
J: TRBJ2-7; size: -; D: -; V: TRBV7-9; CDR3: CASSLEVAANYEQYF; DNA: TGTGCCAGCAGCTTAGAAGTGGCAGCGAACTACGAGCAGTACTTC
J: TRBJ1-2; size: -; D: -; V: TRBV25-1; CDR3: CASSPLARLNYGYTF; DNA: TGTGCCAGCAGTCCACTCGCGCGGCTTAACTATGGCTACACCTTC
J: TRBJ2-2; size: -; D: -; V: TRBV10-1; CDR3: CASSDQTGVNTGELFF; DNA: TGCGCCAGCAGTGACCAGACAGGTGTGAACACCGGGGAGCTGTTTTTT
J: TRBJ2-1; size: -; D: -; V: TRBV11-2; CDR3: CASRQTIYGTTDEQFF; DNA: TGTGCCAGCAGACAAACTATTTACGGGACGACAGATGAGCAGTTCTTC